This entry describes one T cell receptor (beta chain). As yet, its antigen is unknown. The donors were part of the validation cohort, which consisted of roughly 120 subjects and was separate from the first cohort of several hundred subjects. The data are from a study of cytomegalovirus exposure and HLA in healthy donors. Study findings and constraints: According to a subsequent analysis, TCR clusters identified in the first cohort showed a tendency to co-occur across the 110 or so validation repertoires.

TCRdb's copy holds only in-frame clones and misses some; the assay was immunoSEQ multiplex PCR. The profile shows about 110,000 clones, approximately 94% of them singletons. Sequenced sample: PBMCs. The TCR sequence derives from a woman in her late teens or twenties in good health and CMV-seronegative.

The CDR3 DNA follows: TGTGCCAGCAGTTTTCCGGGACAGGGGTTGTCACCCCTCCACTTT. Its protein product is CASSFPGQGLSPLHF. The chain combines TRBV28 with TRBJ1-6, with 10 bases identical to TRBD1. The CDR3 consists of 15 residues. Germline CDR1 reads MDHEN; CDR2 reads SYDVKM. V lost 3 bases to trimming and J lost 10 bases; unmatched junction nucleotides: 6. The variable domain in full, with the rest retrieved from reference TRBV28 and TRBJ1-6, is DVKVTQSSRYLVKRTGEKVFLECVQDMDHENMFWYRQDPGLGLRLIYFSYDVKMKEKGDIPEGYSVSREKKERFSLILESASTNQTSMYLCASSFPGQGLSPLHFGNGTRLTVT.